A single sample gave rise to the 25 T cell receptor beta chains below, sequenced in a study of T cells expressing NK-cell markers. From its re-call of the 5' RACE reads, TCRdb lists each CDR3 protein once, without DNA. Recorded for this sample: 130,000 to 150,000 distinct CDR3 sequences. Sequencing used blood T cells: a sorted CD56 or NKG2C T cell subset, CD4+ or CD8+ T cells, or bulk PBMC T cells (not recorded which). Source of these receptors: a young man in good health.

V and J are TRBV7-9 and TRBJ2-3; there is no DNA to check the TCRdb D call of TRBD1. Germline V gene sequence: CDR1 SEHNR, CDR2 FQNEAQ (reference sequence). This CDR3 contains 15 residues. The CDR3 reads CASSARQGATDTQYF.

The V call is TRBV19, the J call TRBJ2-1; absent DNA, TCRdb's TRBD1 call cannot be checked. The V gene's germline CDR1 is LNHDA and CDR2 SQIVND (reference sequence). This CDR3 region has 13 residues. The CDR3 sequence is CASSPSPGTEQFF.

The V gene is TRBV7-3, the J gene TRBJ2-1; TCRdb picks TRBD1, but there is no DNA to check that call. Per the germline V gene, CDR1 is SGHTA and CDR2 is FQGTGA. The length of the CDR3 is 14 residues. The CDR3 loop reads CASSFAGGGSEQFF.

The chain links TRBV5-1 to TRBJ2-1; checking the TCRdb D call of TRBD2 is not possible without DNA. Germline-derived CDR1 and CDR2 are SGHRS and YFSETQ. This CDR3 comprises 16 residues. Here the CDR3 reads CASGLAGGPPYNEQFF.

This rearrangement joins TRBV12-5 to TRBJ2-5; lacking DNA, the TRBD2 call made by TCRdb goes unchecked. The CDR3 has 15 amino acids. Germline-derived CDR1 and CDR2 are LGHNT and FRNRAP. The CDR3 region is CASGSADLLGETQYF. The full variable domain, its missing parts supplied by reference TRBV12-5 and TRBJ2-5, is DARVTQTPRHKVTEMGQEVTMRCQPILGHNTVFWYRQTMMQGLELLAYFRNRAPLDDSGMPKDRFSAEMPDATLATLKIQPSEPRDSAVYFCASGSADLLGETQYFGPGTRLLVL.

The chain combines TRBV12-3 or TRBV12-4 with TRBJ2-5; TCRdb proposes TRBD1, but this gene call is untestable without DNA. The CDR3 is 14 amino acids. The CDR3 loop is CASSPSLRQETQYF.

The chain combines TRBV12-3 or TRBV12-4 with TRBJ2-2; TCRdb's D call of TRBD1 is untestable without DNA. The CDR3 totals 14 residues. Here the CDR3 reads CASSQQVVTGELFF.

The J gene is TRBJ2-5, the V gene TRBV12-3 or TRBV12-4; TCRdb outputs TRBD1, but without DNA this stays unchecked. The CDR3 totals 13 residues. CDR3 protein: CASSPQGGETQYF.

The chain joins TRBV9 to TRBJ2-1. Germline CDR1 and CDR2: SGDLS and YYNGEE. This CDR3 has 12 amino acids. CDR3 amino acids: CASGLADDEQFF.

The CDR3 is CASSRGQSWVGNEQFF. The gene calls are TRBV6-1 and TRBJ2-1; as DNA is missing, the TRBD1 call by TCRdb cannot be tested. The CDR3 has 16 amino acids. The germline V gene encodes CDR1 MNHNS and CDR2 SASEGT.

The V gene is TRBV30, the J gene TRBJ1-4. The germline V gene encodes CDR1 GTSNPN and CDR2 SVGIG (reference sequence). The CDR3 extends over 14 amino acids. The CDR3 loop is CVLAEPPTNEKLFF.

The chain combines TRBV6-5 with TRBJ1-5. Germline V lookup: CDR1 MNHEY, CDR2 SVGAGI. The CDR3 runs 14 residues. The CDR3 is CASSYKGFGQPQHF.

The genes are TRBV10-3 and TRBJ2-5; there is no DNA to check the TCRdb D call of TRBD2. Per germline, CDR1 ENHRY and CDR2 SYGVKD. This CDR3 contains 15 residues. CDR3 protein: CAISDTPSAQETQYF.

V is TRBV6-5 and J is TRBJ2-5; there is no DNA to check the TCRdb D call of TRBD2. The CDR3 runs 15 residues. Germline CDR1 reads MNHEY; CDR2 reads SVGAGI. The CDR3 sequence is CASSYGSGTQETQYF.

The genes are TRBV24-1 and TRBJ2-1; TCRdb's D call, TRBD2, is unchecked because there is no DNA. The CDR3 has 17 residues. CDR1 and CDR2 from the germline V gene are KGHDR and SFDVKD. CDR3 sequence reads: CATSDLTSGSSYNEQFF.

The chain carries TRBV10-3 and TRBJ2-4. Germline loops: CDR1 ENHRY, CDR2 SYGVKD. The CDR3 loop spans 14 amino acids. The CDR3 spells CAISEGLAENIQHF.

The rearrangement joins TRBV10-3 to TRBJ2-7; TCRdb gives TRBD1 as the D gene, but with no DNA this cannot be confirmed. CDR1 is ENHRY and CDR2 is SYGVKD in the germline V gene. The CDR3 contains 14 residues. CDR3 residues: CAIRKDRVPYEQYF.

The CDR3 protein is CASSIGPTGEGEQFF. The chain employs TRBV19 and TRBJ2-1; the TRBD1 assignment by TCRdb is unverifiable without DNA. Germline CDR1 is LNHDA and CDR2 is SQIVND (reference sequence). The CDR3 has 15 residues.

V gene TRBV11-2 combines with J gene TRBJ2-5; TCRdb proposes TRBD1, but this gene call is untestable without DNA. The V gene's germline CDR1 is SGHAT and CDR2 FQNNGV. The CDR3 sequence is 16 residues long. The CDR3: CASSLVARGSQETQYF.

This chain links TRBV7-6 with TRBJ2-3; checking the TCRdb D call of TRBD1 is not possible without DNA. Germline CDR1 SGHVS, CDR2 FNYEAQ. This CDR3 is built from 15 residues. This CDR3 is CASSPGQTSTDTQYF. The full variable domain, in which reference TRBV7-6 and TRBJ2-3 provide the parts outside the CDR3, is GAGVSQSPRYKVTKRGQDVALRCDPISGHVSLYWYRQALGQGPEFLTYFNYEAQQDKSGLPNDRFSAERPEGSISTLTIQRTEQRDSAMYRCASSPGQTSTDTQYFGPGTRLTVL.

The chain is built from TRBV6-5 and TRBJ1-2; no DNA is available, so the TRBD1 call from TCRdb remains unchecked. Germline lookup yields CDR1 MNHEY and CDR2 SVGAGI. CDR3 length: 15 amino acids. This chain's CDR3 is CASSYSSGGSGGYTF.

V is TRBV20-1 and J is TRBJ2-7; TCRdb's D call, TRBD1, is unchecked because there is no DNA. There are 14 residues in the CDR3. Germline V gene sequence: CDR1 DFQATT, CDR2 SNEGSKA (reference sequence). This chain's CDR3 is CSAGGSDQPYEQYF.

The J gene is TRBJ2-1, the V gene TRBV7-6; the D call from TCRdb, TRBD2, cannot be confirmed without DNA. Germline assignment: CDR1 SGHVS and CDR2 FNYEAQ. This CDR3 has 16 amino acids. CDR3 protein: CASSYGLAGTYNEQFF.

The chain recombines TRBV7-9 with TRBJ2-2; TCRdb's D call, TRBD2, is unchecked because there is no DNA. This CDR3 contains 17 residues. Germline V CDR1 and CDR2: SEHNR, FQNEAQ (reference sequence). CDR3 sequence: CASSSSLAGGNTGELFF.

V is TRBV6-5 and J is TRBJ1-2. The length of the CDR3 is 15 residues. Germline V lookup: CDR1 MNHEY, CDR2 SVGAGI. The CDR3 sequence is CASSYAVGADYGYTF.